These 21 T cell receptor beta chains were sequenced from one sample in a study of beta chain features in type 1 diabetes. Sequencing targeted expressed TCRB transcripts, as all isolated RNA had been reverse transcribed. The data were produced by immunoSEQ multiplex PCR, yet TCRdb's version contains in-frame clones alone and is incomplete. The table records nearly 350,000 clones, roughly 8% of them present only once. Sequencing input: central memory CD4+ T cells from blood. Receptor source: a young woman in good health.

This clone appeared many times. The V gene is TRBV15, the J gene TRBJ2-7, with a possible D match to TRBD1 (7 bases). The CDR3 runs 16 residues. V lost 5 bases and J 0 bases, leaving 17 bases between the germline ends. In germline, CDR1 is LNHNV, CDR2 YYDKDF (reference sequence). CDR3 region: CATSPRGQPGSYEQYF. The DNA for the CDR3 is TGTGCCACCAGCCCGCGGGGACAGCCCGGCTCCTACGAGCAGTACTTC.

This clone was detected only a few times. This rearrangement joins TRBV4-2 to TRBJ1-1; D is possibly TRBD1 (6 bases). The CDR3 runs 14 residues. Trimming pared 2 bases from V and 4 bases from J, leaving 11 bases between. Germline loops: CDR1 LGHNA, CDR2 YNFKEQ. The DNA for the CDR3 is TGTGCCAGCAGCCAAAAAACAGGGAGCACTGAAGCTTTCTTT. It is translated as CASSQKTGSTEAFF.

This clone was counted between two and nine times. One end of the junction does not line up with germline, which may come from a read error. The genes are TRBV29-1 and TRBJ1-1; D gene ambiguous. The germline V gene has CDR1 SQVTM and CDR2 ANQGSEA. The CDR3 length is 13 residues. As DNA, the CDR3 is TGCAGCGGTGAACTGTTCAGGAACACTGAAGCTTTCTTT. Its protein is CSGELFRNTEAFF.

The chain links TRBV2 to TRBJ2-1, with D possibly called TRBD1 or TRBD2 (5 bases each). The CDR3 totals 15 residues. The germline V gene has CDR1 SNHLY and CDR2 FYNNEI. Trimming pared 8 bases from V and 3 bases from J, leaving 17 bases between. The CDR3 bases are TGTGCCAGCTCCCTTGGGGGACCGGGCTACAATGAGCAGTTCTTC. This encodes CASSLGGPGYNEQFF.

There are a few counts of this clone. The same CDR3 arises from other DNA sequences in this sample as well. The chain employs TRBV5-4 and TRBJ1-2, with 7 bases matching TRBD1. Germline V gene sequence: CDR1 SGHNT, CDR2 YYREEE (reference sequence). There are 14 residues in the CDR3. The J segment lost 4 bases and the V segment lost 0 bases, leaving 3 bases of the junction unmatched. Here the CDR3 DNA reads TGTGCCAGCAGCTTGGACAGGGGAGCCTATGGCTACACCTTC. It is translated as CASSLDRGAYGYTF.

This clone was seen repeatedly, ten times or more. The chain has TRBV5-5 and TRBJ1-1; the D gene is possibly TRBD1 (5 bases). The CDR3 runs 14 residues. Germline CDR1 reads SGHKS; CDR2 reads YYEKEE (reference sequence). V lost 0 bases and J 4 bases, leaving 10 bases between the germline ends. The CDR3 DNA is TGTGCCAGCAGCTTGGCAGGGCCCAGCACTGAAGCTTTCTTT. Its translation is CASSLAGPSTEAFF. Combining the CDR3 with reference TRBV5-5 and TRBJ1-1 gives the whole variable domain DAGVTQSPTHLIKTRGQQVTLRCSPISGHKSVSWYQQVLGQGPQFIFQYYEKEERGRGNFPDRFSARQFPNYSSELNVNALLLGDSALYLCASSLAGPSTEAFFGQGTRLTVV.

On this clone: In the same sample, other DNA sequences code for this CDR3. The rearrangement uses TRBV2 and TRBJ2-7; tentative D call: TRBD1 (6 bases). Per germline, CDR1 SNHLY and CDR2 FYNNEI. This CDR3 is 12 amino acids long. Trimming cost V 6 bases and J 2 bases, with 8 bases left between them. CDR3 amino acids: CASRGGTYEQYF. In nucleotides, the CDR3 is TGTGCCAGCAGAGGGGGAACCTACGAGCAGTACTTC.

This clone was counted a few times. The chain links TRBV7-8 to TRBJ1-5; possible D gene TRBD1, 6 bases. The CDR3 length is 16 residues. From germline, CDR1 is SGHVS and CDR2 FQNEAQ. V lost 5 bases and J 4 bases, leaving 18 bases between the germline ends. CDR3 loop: CASSKDRMTANQPQHF. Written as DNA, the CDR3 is TGTGCCAGCAGCAAAGACAGGATGACAGCTAATCAGCCCCAGCATTTT. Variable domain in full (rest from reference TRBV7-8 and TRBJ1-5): GAGVSQSPRYKVAKRGQDVALRCDPISGHVSLFWYQQALGQGPEFLTYFQNEAQLDKSGLPSDRFFAERPEGSVSTLKIQRTQQEDSAVYLCASSKDRMTANQPQHFGDGTRLSIL.

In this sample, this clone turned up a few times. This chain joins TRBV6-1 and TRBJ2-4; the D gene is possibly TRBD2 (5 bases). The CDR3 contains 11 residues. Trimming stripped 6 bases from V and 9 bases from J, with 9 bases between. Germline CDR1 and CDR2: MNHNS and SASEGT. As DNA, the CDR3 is TGTGCCAGCAGGACACTAGGCATTCAGTACTTC. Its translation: CASRTLGIQYF.

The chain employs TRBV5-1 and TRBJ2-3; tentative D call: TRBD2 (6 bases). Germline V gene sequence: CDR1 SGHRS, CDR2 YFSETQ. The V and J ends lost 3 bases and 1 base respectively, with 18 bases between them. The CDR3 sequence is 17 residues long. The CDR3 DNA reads TGCGCCAGCAGCTCATTAGTCGGGAGCGGAGGCACAGATACGCAGTATTTT. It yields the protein CASSSLVGSGGTDTQYF.

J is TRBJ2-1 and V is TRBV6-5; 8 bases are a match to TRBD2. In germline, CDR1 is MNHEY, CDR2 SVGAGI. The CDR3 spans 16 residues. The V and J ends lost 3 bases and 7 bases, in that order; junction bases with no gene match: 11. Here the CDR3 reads CASSYAPGSGNNEQFF. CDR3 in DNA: TGTGCCAGCAGTTATGCCCCGGGTAGCGGGAATAATGAGCAGTTCTTC.

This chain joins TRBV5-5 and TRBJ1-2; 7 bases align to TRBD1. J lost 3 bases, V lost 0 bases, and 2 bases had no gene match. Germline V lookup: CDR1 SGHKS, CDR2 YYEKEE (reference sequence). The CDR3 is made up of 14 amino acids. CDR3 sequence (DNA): TGTGCCAGCAGCTTGGGACAGGGAGACTATGGCTACACCTTC. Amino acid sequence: CASSLGQGDYGYTF.

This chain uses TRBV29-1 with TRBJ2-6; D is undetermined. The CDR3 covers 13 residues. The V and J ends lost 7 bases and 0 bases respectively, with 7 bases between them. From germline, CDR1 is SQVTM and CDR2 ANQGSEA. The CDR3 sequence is CSATISGANVLTF. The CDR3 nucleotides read TGCAGCGCAACGATCTCTGGGGCCAACGTCCTGACTTTC. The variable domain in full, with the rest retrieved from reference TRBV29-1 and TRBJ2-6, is SAVISQKPSRDICQRGTSLTIQCQVDSQVTMMFWYRQQPGQSLTLIATANQGSEATYESGFVIDKFPISRPNLTFSTLTVSNMSPEDSSIYLCSATISGANVLTFGAGSRLTVL.

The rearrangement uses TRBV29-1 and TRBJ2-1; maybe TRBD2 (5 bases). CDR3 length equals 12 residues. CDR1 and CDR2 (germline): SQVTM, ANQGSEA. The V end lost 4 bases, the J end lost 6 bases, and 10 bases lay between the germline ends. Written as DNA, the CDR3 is TGCAGCGTTGTAGCGCAGATCAATGAGCAGTTCTTC. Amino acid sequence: CSVVAQINEQFF.

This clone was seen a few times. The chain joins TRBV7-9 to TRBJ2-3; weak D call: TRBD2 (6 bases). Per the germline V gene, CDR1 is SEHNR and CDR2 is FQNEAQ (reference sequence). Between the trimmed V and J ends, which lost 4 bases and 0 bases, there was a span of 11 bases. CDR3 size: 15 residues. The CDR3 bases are TGTGCCAGCAGCTCGGGACTGATGAGCACAGATACGCAGTATTTT. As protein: CASSSGLMSTDTQYF.

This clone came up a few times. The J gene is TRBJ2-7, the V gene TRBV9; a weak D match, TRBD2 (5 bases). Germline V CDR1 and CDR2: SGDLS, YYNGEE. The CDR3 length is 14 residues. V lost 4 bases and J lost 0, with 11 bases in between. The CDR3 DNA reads TGTGCCAGCAGCCCCCCCGGGAACTCCTACGAGCAGTACTTC. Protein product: CASSPPGNSYEQYF. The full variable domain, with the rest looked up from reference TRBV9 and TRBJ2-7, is DSGVTQTPKHLITATGQRVTLRCSPRSGDLSVYWYQQSLDQGLQFLIQYYNGEERAKGNILERFSAQQFPDLHSELNLSSLELGDSALYFCASSPPGNSYEQYFGPGTRLTVT.

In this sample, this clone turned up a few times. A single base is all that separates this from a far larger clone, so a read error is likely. The CDR3 sequence: CASSPRTGSNTEAFF. The CDR3 bases are TGTGCCAGCAGCCCCCGGACAGGGTCGAACACTGAAGCTTTCTTT. The genes are TRBV11-1 and TRBJ1-1, with 8 bases lining up with TRBD1. Per germline, CDR1 SGHAT and CDR2 FQDESV (reference sequence). The CDR3 spans 15 residues. The J segment lost 1 base and the V segment lost 5 bases, leaving 6 bases of the junction unmatched.

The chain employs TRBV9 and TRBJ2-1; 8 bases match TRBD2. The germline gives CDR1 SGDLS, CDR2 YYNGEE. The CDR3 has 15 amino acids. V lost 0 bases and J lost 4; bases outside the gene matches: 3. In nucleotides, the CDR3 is TGTGCCAGCAGCGTAGCGGGGGGGAGTTACAATGAGCAGTTCTTC. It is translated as CASSVAGGSYNEQFF.

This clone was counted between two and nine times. The CDR3 coding sequence is TGTGCCAGCTCACCACCGGGGACGGCCGGGGCCAACGTCCTGACTTTC. Encoded protein: CASSPPGTAGANVLTF. This rearrangement joins TRBV18 to TRBJ2-6; D tentatively fits TRBD1 or TRBD2 (5 bases each). CDR1 and CDR2 from the germline V gene are KGHSH and LQKENI. V lost 0 bases to trimming and J lost 4 bases, with 10 bases between them. The CDR3 contains 16 residues.

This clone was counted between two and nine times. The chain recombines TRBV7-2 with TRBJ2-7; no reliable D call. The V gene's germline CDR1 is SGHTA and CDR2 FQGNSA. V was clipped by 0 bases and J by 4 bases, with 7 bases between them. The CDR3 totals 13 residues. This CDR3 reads CASSLANGYEQYF. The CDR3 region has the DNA TGTGCCAGCAGCTTAGCGAACGGGTACGAGCAGTACTTC.

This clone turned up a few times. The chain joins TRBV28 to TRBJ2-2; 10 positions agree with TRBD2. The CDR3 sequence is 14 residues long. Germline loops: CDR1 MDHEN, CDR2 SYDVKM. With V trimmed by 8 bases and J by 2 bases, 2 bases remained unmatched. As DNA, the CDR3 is TGTGCCAGCGGACTAGCGGAAAACACCGGGGAGCTGTTTTTT. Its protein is CASGLAENTGELFF.